The 5 T cell receptor beta chains given below trace back to one sample, sequenced in a study of shared clonotypes between healthy human individuals. TCRdb keeps only in-frame clones here, not all; method: immunoSEQ multiplex PCR. The sample yields about 1.1 million clones, 60% to 80% seen once. Sequencing was done on a sample of memory CD4+ T cells from PBMCs. Subset denoted: CD45RA-negative fraction. These receptors were obtained from a man younger than 30 in good health. Some clones in this sample may be carry-over from other donors' samples.

V usage is TRBV28 and J usage is TRBJ2-4; D is uncertain. The V end was cut by 9 bases, the J end by 0 bases, with 9 bases between. Germline CDR1 and CDR2: MDHEN and SYDVKM. The CDR3 runs 13 residues. The CDR3 DNA reads TGTGCCAGTAGTATTTTAGCCAAAAACATTCAGTACTTC. Protein product: CASSILAKNIQYF. Drawing the rest from reference TRBV28 and TRBJ2-4, the complete variable domain is DVKVTQSSRYLVKRTGEKVFLECVQDMDHENMFWYRQDPGLGLRLIYFSYDVKMKEKGDIPEGYSVSREKKERFSLILESASTNQTSMYLCASSILAKNIQYFGAGTRLSVL.

The rearrangement joins TRBV28 to TRBJ1-1; D is unresolved. The CDR3 runs 13 residues. Germline CDR1 reads MDHEN; CDR2 reads SYDVKM. The V and J ends lost 6 bases and 0 bases respectively, with 8 bases between them. CDR3 DNA sequence: TGTGCCAGCAGGCAGGTCATGAACACTGAAGCTTTCTTT. This codes for CASRQVMNTEAFF.

A single count supports this clone. This rearrangement joins TRBV29-1 to TRBJ2-7; D possibly corresponds to TRBD1 (5 bases). V dropped 6 bases and J dropped 3 bases, with 15 bases sitting between them. This CDR3 region has 13 residues. The germline V gene encodes CDR1 SQVTM and CDR2 ANQGSEA. The CDR3 DNA follows: TGCAGCGTATGGGGTGACAGACACTACGAGCAGTACTTC. It specifies CSVWGDRHYEQYF.

The chain is built from TRBV7-9 and TRBJ2-6; D ambiguous. With 5 bases removed from V and 0 bases from J, the gap between germline ends came to 2 bases. The CDR3 covers 13 residues. Per germline, CDR1 SEHNR and CDR2 FQNEAQ (reference sequence). The CDR3 here is CASSVSGANVLTF. CDR3 DNA sequence: TGTGCCAGCAGCGTCTCTGGGGCCAACGTCCTGACTTTC.

The rearrangement links TRBV6-5 to TRBJ2-5; 9 bases are a match to TRBD2. J gave up 2 bases and V 4 bases, and 2 bases lay outside the gene matches. The length of the CDR3 is 14 residues. The germline CDR1 and CDR2 sequences are MNHEY and SVGAGI. The CDR3 DNA follows: TGTGCCAGCAGTTTCCTAGCGGGGCAAGAGACCCAGTACTTC. This codes for CASSFLAGQETQYF.